This T cell receptor beta chain is from a study of blood T cell repertoires in COVID-19. Study-wide context: Researchers got acute and convalescent COVID-19 samples from the United States, Italy and Spain. Sample material is recorded as cDNA or gDNA derived from T cells, B-cell-depleted T cells, or PBMCs.

Germline V gives CDR1 SGHNT, CDR2 YYREEE (reference sequence). V shed 4 bases, J shed 3 bases, and the junction held 18 bases outside the gene matches. The CDR3 covers 18 residues. Original methodology: Amplification of reference gene primers was used by the study to estimate nucleated cell counts. Only in-frame clones appear in the TCRdb table, and some are missing; sequencing was by immunoSEQ multiplex PCR. D and trimming come from the DNA, and the V and J calls and clone size come from that table. The top ten hold under 1.5% of the sample, which has about 410,000 clones, about nine tenths seen once.

This chain joins TRBV5-4 and TRBJ2-7; 8 nucleotides line up with TRBD1. Sequences were obtained from peripheral blood. This receptor was taken from a young woman with active or convalescent COVID-19. The CDR3 region is CASSVLAGTGFGFYEQYF. The CDR3 region has the DNA TGTGCCAGCAGCGTTCTAGCCGGGACAGGTTTTGGGTTCTACGAGCAGTACTTC.